These 6 T cell receptor beta chains share one sample of origin, sequenced in a study of siplizumab effects on memory and regulatory T cells. The antigens for these receptors are not known. The mixed lymphocyte reaction cells were held in coculture (37°C) for around six days. The protocol was immunoSEQ multiplex PCR, while the TCRdb copy is restricted to in-frame clones and leaves out a portion. The data show about 14,000 clones, approximately 49% seen once. Sequences were obtained from CFSE-low (dividing) CD4+ T cells sorted from an allogeneic mixed lymphocyte reaction. The receptor source for this set is a human donor in good health; the cells came from an allogeneic mixed lymphocyte reaction.

This chain connects TRBV10-1 to TRBJ1-2, with 7 bases lining up with TRBD1. V trimming: 1 base; J trimming: 8 bases; junction bases outside the gene matches: 4. Germline V gene lookup returns CDR1 WNHNN and CDR2 SYGVQD (reference sequence). This CDR3 is built from 13 residues. CDR3 sequence (DNA): TGCGCCAGCAGTGAGTACAGGGGAGAAGGCTACACCTTC. This gives the protein CASSEYRGEGYTF.

This sequence joins TRBV28 and TRBJ1-2; D is unclear. The CDR3 has 12 residues. In germline, CDR1 is MDHEN, CDR2 SYDVKM. V lost 4 bases to trimming and J lost 7 bases, with 10 bases between them. As DNA, the CDR3 is TGTGCCAGCAGTTCAACCCGGCGTGGCTACACCTTC. The encoded protein is CASSSTRRGYTF.

This clone has more than one count but fewer than ten. The rearrangement links TRBV7-2 to TRBJ1-1; D is uncertain. The CDR3 loop spans 14 amino acids. V was clipped by 1 base and J by 3 bases, with 9 bases between them. The germline gives CDR1 SGHTA, CDR2 FQGNSA. CDR3 sequence (DNA): TGTGCCAGCAGCTTAGTTAAAGGCTACACTGAAGCTTTCTTT. Translating it yields CASSLVKGYTEAFF.

The chain carries TRBV10-3 and TRBJ1-1; possibly TRBD1 for D (5 bases). Germline assignment: CDR1 ENHRY and CDR2 SYGVKD. V lost 4 bases, J lost 2 bases, and 26 bases lay in between. The CDR3 totals 19 residues. In DNA form, the CDR3 reads TGTGCCATCAGTGCTAACCCGGGGGTGGCAGGGAAGATTAACACTGAAGCTTTCTTT. Translating it yields CAISANPGVAGKINTEAFF.

The rearrangement uses TRBV27 and TRBJ2-1; 10 bases map to TRBD2. V was pared by 2 bases and J by 0 bases, with 4 bases of the junction left unmatched. There are 17 residues in the CDR3. CDR1 MNHEY and CDR2 SMNVEV come from the germline V gene (reference sequence). CDR3: CASSLNKRGGSYNEQFF. The CDR3 region has the DNA TGTGCCAGCAGTTTAAATAAGCGGGGGGGCTCCTACAATGAGCAGTTCTTC.

Concerning this clone: Sequence at one end of the junction differs from germline and may be a read error. This chain uses TRBV18 with TRBJ1-1; D is unclear. The CDR3 has 16 amino acids. Germline CDR1 is KGHSH and CDR2 is LQKENI. The CDR3 DNA reads TGTGCCAGCTCCCCACTGAGCGGGGAAGCGAACACTGAAGCTTTCTTT. Its protein is CASSPLSGEANTEAFF.